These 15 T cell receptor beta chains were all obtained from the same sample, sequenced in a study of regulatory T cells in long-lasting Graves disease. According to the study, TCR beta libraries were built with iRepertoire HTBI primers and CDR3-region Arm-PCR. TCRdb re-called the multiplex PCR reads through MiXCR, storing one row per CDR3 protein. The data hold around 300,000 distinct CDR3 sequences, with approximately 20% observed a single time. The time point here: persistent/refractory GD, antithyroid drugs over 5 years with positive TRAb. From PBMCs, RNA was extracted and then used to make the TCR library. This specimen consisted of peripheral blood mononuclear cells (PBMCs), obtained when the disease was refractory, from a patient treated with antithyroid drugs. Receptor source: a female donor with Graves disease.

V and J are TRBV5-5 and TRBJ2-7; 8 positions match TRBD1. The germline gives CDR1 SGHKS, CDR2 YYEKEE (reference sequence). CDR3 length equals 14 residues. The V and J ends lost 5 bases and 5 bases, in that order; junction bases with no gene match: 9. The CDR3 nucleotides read TGTGCCAGCAGTCGTGACAGGGGAGGAAACGAGCAGTACTTC. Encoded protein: CASSRDRGGNEQYF.

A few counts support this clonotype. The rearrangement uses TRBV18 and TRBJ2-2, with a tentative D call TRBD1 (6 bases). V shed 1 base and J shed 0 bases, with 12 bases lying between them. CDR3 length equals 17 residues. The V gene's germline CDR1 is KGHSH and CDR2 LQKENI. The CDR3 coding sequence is TGTGCCAGCTCACCACTATCCGCAGGGGCGAACACCGGGGAGCTGTTTTTT. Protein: CASSPLSAGANTGELFF.

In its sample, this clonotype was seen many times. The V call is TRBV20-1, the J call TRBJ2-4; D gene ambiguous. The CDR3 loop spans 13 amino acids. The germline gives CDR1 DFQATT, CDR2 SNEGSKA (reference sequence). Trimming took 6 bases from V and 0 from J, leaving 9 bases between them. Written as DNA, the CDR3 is TGCAGTGCCCTCATGGTAGCCAAAAACATTCAGTACTTC. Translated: CSALMVAKNIQYF.

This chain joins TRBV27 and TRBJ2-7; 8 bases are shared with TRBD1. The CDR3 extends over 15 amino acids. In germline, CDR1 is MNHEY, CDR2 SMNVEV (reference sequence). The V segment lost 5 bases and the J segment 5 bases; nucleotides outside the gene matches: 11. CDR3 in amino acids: CASSPGTGVGHEQYF. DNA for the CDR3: TGTGCCAGCAGTCCCGGGACAGGCGTTGGCCACGAGCAGTACTTC.

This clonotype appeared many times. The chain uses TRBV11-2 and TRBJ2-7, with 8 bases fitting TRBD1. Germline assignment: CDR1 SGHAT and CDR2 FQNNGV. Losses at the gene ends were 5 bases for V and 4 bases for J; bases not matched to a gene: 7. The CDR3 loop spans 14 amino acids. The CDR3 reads CASSIGQGRYEQYF. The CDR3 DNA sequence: TGTGCCAGCAGCATCGGACAGGGAAGATACGAGCAGTACTTC.

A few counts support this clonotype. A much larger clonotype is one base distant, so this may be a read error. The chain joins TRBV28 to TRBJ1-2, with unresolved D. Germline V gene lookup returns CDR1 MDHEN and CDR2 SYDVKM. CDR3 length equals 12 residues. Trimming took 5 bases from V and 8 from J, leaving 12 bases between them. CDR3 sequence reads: CASSSKGRGYTF. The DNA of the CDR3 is TGTGCCAGCAGTAGCAAGGGTAGGGGCTACACCTTC.

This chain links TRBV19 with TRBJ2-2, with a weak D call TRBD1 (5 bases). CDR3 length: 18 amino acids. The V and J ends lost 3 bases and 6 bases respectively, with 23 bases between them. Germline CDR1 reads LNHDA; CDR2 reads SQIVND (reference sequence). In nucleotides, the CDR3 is TGTGCCAGTAGTATCTCCCGGCGCGGAGCAGGGTCCTCCGGGGAGCTGTTTTTT. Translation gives CASSISRRGAGSSGELFF.

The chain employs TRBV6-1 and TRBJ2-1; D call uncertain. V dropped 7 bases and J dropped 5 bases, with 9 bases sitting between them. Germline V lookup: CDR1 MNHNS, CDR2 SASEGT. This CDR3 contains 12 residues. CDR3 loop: CASKATNNEQFF. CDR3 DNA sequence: TGTGCCAGCAAAGCAACTAACAATGAGCAGTTCTTC.

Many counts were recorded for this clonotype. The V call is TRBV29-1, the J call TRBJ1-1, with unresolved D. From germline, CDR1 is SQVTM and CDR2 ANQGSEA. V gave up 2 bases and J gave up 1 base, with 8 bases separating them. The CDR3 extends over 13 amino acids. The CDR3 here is CSVEISPNTEAFF. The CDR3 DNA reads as TGCAGCGTTGAAATATCCCCGAACACTGAAGCTTTCTTT.

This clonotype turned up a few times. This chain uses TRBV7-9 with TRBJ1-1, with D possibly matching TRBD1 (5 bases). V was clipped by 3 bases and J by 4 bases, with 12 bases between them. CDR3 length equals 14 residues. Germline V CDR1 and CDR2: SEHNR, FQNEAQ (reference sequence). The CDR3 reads CASSLKTVRTEAFF. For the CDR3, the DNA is TGTGCCAGCAGCTTGAAGACAGTCCGCACTGAAGCTTTCTTT.

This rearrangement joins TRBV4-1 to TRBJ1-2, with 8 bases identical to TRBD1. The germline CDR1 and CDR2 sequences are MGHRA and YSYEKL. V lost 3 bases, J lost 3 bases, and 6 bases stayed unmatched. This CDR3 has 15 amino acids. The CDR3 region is CASSQGDRRDYGYTF. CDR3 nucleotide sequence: TGCGCCAGCAGCCAGGGGGACAGGAGGGACTATGGCTACACCTTC.

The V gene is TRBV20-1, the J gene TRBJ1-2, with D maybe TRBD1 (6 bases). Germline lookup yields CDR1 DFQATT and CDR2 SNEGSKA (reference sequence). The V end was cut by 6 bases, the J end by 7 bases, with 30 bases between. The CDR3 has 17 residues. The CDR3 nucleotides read TGCAGTGCCCCACCACGGCCCCACAGGGAAGAGGCAGGTGGCTACACCTTC. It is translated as CSAPPRPHREEAGGYTF.

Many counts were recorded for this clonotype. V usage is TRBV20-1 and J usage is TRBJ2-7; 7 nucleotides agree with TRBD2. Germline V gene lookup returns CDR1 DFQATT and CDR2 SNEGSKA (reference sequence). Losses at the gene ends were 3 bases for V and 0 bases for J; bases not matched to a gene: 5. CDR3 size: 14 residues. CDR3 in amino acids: CSASGLAASYEQYF. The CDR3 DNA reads TGCAGTGCTAGTGGGCTAGCGGCCTCCTACGAGCAGTACTTC.

The CDR3, as DNA: TGTGCCAACCCTTTACAGGAAGATATCTATGGTGGCTACACCTTC. Its translation: CANPLQEDIYGGYTF. This chain links TRBV7-2 with TRBJ1-2, with D possibly TRBD1 on 5 matching bases. Trimming stripped 10 bases from V and 7 bases from J, with 25 bases between. CDR1 is SGHTA and CDR2 is FQGNSA in the germline V gene. The CDR3 sequence is 15 residues long. The full variable domain, rest sourced from reference TRBV7-2 and TRBJ1-2, is GAGVSQSPSNKVTEKGKDVELRCDPISGHTALYWYRQSLGQGLEFLIYFQGNSAPDKSGLPSDRFSAERTGGSVSTLTIQRTQQEDSAVYLCANPLQEDIYGGYTFGSGTRLTVV.

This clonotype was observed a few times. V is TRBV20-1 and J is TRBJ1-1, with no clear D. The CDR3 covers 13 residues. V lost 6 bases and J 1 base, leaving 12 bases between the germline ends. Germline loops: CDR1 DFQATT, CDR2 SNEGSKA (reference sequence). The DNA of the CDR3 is TGCAGTGCCGCCTTTTCAGCGAACACTGAAGCTTTCTTT. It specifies CSAAFSANTEAFF.